The 23 T cell receptor beta chains in this list originate from one sample, sequenced in a study of neurological immune-mediated disorders. Each CDR3 protein is one row after TCRdb ran MiXCR on the 5' RACE reads. Among more than 45,000 distinct CDR3 sequences listed, 2% to 2.5% were seen once. Source material: PBMCs. The receptors were sampled from a man over 45 with multiple sclerosis.

This clonotype appeared many times. The chain carries TRBV11-2 and TRBJ2-7; 8 bases map to TRBD1. Germline CDR1 and CDR2: SGHAT and FQNNGV. There are 16 residues in the CDR3. Trimming at V came to 3 bases and at J to 3 bases, leaving 10 bases not matched to a gene. The CDR3 DNA sequence: TGTGCCAGCAGCTTGGTAGGACAGGGCCTGATCTACGAGCAGTACTTC. It yields the protein CASSLVGQGLIYEQYF.

In this sample, this clonotype turned up a few times. This chain's CDR3 is CSARDWAGPNNEQFF. CDR3 DNA: TGCAGTGCTAGAGATTGGGCTGGACCGAACAATGAGCAGTTCTTC. V gene TRBV20-1 combines with J gene TRBJ2-1; unclear D gene. This CDR3 region has 15 residues. From germline, CDR1 is DFQATT and CDR2 SNEGSKA (reference sequence). Deletions cut 0 bases from V and 5 bases from J, with 14 bases between.

This clonotype was observed at least ten times. The gene calls are TRBV7-2 and TRBJ2-3, with D unclear. The CDR3 loop spans 15 amino acids. CDR1 and CDR2 (germline): SGHTA, FQGNSA. Trimming stripped 1 base from V and 3 bases from J, with 11 bases between. This CDR3 is CASSLVMLPTDTQYF. CDR3 sequence (DNA): TGTGCCAGCAGCTTAGTGATGCTCCCTACAGATACGCAGTATTTT.

In this sample, this clonotype turned up many times. The V gene is TRBV20-1, the J gene TRBJ2-7; 7 nucleotides agree with TRBD1. CDR1 DFQATT and CDR2 SNEGSKA come from the germline V gene (reference sequence). With V trimmed by 6 bases and J by 6 bases, 11 bases remained unmatched. The CDR3 extends over 13 amino acids. The CDR3 sequence: CSAPGTALSEQYF. CDR3 bases: TGCAGTGCCCCTGGGACAGCGCTCTCCGAGCAGTACTTC.

Ten or more counts support this clonotype. V gene TRBV20-1 combines with J gene TRBJ1-1, with a weak D call TRBD1 (5 bases). The CDR3 loop spans 14 amino acids. Trimming removed 6 bases from V and 1 base from J, with 15 bases in between. CDR1 is DFQATT and CDR2 is SNEGSKA in the germline V gene (reference sequence). CDR3: CSATGAGGNTEAFF. Written as DNA, the CDR3 is TGCAGTGCAACCGGAGCCGGGGGGAACACTGAAGCTTTCTTT.

This clonotype was found many times. This chain uses TRBV5-5 with TRBJ2-2, with TRBD1 identical over 7 bases. This CDR3 is 14 amino acids long. Unmatched junction bases numbered 8, after V lost 5 bases and J lost 7 bases. Germline V gene sequence: CDR1 SGHKS, CDR2 YYEKEE (reference sequence). The CDR3 DNA is TGTGCCAGCAGATCAGACAGGGCCGGCGGGGAGCTGTTTTTT. Its protein is CASRSDRAGGELFF.

The table lists this clonotype with many counts. The chain recombines TRBV7-2 with TRBJ1-1; no clear D. The CDR3 extends over 13 amino acids. Germline-derived CDR1 and CDR2 are SGHTA and FQGNSA. V lost 4 bases and J 1 base, leaving 7 bases between the germline ends. The CDR3 bases are TGTGCCAGCAGCTCCGCCCCGAACACTGAAGCTTTCTTT. Amino acid sequence: CASSSAPNTEAFF.

This clonotype was picked up many times. CDR3 bases: TGTGCCAGCAGCGCACGAAGACCCGGCCGCGTTTGGAACACTGAAGCTTTCTTT. Translating gives CASSARRPGRVWNTEAFF. The V gene is TRBV7-2, the J gene TRBJ1-1; D remains unclear. Germline V CDR1 and CDR2: SGHTA, FQGNSA. The CDR3 spans 18 residues. Trimming took off 5 bases at V and 1 base at J, with 23 bases between the two ends.

This clonotype was observed many times. The rearrangement joins TRBV5-6 to TRBJ1-6; TRBD1 matches at 7 bases. V shed 4 bases and J 7 bases; nucleotides not matched to a gene: 5. Germline V gene lookup returns CDR1 SGHDT and CDR2 YYEEEE. The CDR3 contains 14 residues. The CDR3 DNA sequence: TGTGCCAGCAGCGGCAGGGGGGGAAATTCACCCCTCCACTTT. Translating gives CASSGRGGNSPLHF.

In this sample, this clonotype turned up many times. The chain carries TRBV5-6 and TRBJ1-1; TRBD1 is a possible D gene (5 bases). The V and J ends lost 0 bases and 5 bases respectively, with 11 bases between them. The CDR3 consists of 14 residues. CDR1 SGHDT and CDR2 YYEEEE come from the germline V gene. CDR3 region: CASSLDQGLTEAFF. Here the CDR3 DNA reads TGTGCCAGCAGCTTGGACCAGGGCCTAACTGAAGCTTTCTTT.

This clonotype was seen repeatedly, ten times or more. The gene calls are TRBV7-8 and TRBJ1-2, with 10 positions matching TRBD1. CDR1 is SGHVS and CDR2 is FQNEAQ in the germline V gene. The trim removed 5 bases at V and 8 bases at J, leaving 8 bases unmatched. This CDR3 comprises 14 residues. The chain's CDR3 is CASSDRGLRSGYTF. The CDR3 region has the DNA TGTGCCAGCAGCGACAGGGGGCTCAGGTCGGGCTACACCTTC.

This clonotype was seen many times. The chain links TRBV5-1 to TRBJ2-1, with TRBD2 identical over 14 bases. The germline V gene has CDR1 SGHRS and CDR2 YFSETQ. The CDR3 contains 16 residues. After removal of 1 base from V and 6 bases from J, the junction contained 3 bases not matched to a gene. This CDR3 is CASSLLTSGGANEQFF. Here the CDR3 DNA reads TGCGCCAGCAGCTTGTTGACTAGCGGGGGGGCCAATGAGCAGTTCTTC.

In this sample, this clonotype turned up many times. The gene calls are TRBV29-1 and TRBJ1-2, with TRBD1 as a possible D gene (5 bases). The germline V gene has CDR1 SQVTM and CDR2 ANQGSEA. V dropped 2 bases and J dropped 7 bases, with 23 bases sitting between them. The CDR3 is 16 residues long. The CDR3 loop is CSVESPAMQGYSGYTF. CDR3 DNA: TGCAGCGTTGAATCCCCTGCAATGCAGGGTTATTCTGGCTACACCTTC. The variable domain in full, with the rest retrieved from reference TRBV29-1 and TRBJ1-2, is SAVISQKPSRDICQRGTSLTIQCQVDSQVTMMFWYRQQPGQSLTLIATANQGSEATYESGFVIDKFPISRPNLTFSTLTVSNMSPEDSSIYLCSVESPAMQGYSGYTFGSGTRLTVV.

This clonotype was picked up many times. The chain combines TRBV28 with TRBJ1-1, with 10 bases identical to TRBD1. From germline, CDR1 is MDHEN and CDR2 SYDVKM. V gave up 6 bases and J gave up 7 bases; unmatched junction bases: 8. This CDR3 is 14 amino acids long. The CDR3 region is CASRGQGRGVEAFF. The DNA for the CDR3 is TGTGCCAGCAGGGGACAGGGGCGCGGGGTTGAAGCTTTCTTT.

Many counts were recorded for this clonotype. V usage is TRBV5-8 and J usage is TRBJ1-1, with D uncertain. The germline V gene has CDR1 SGHTS and CDR2 YDEGEE. The length of the CDR3 is 13 residues. Trimming shortened V by 2 bases and J by 2 bases, and 7 bases separated the two germline ends. The CDR3 loop reads CASSLLLNTEAFF. CDR3 bases: TGTGCCAGCAGCTTACTGCTTAACACTGAAGCTTTCTTT.

This clonotype was recorded many times. The genes are TRBV4-2 and TRBJ2-3; TRBD2 is a possible D gene (6 bases). Germline lookup yields CDR1 LGHNA and CDR2 YNFKEQ. This CDR3 region has 16 residues. The V end lost 4 bases, the J end lost 0 bases, and 14 bases lay between the germline ends. Written as DNA, the CDR3 is TGTGCCAGCAGCCCCCTGGTAGCGGCTAGCACAGATACGCAGTATTTT. Translating it yields CASSPLVAASTDTQYF.

At least ten counts were recorded for this clonotype. The V and J genes are TRBV6-2 or TRBV6-3 and TRBJ1-1; D is unclear. Germline CDR1 reads MNHEY; CDR2 reads SVGEGT. The CDR3 is 13 residues long. V was clipped by 4 bases and J by 1 base, with 7 bases between them. The CDR3 reads CASSSLKNTEAFF. CDR3 bases: TGTGCCAGCAGTTCACTTAAGAACACTGAAGCTTTCTTT.

This clonotype was seen many times. J is TRBJ2-5 and V is TRBV6-2 or TRBV6-3; 9 bases are a match to TRBD2. The CDR3 is 15 residues long. V shed 6 bases, J shed 1 base, and the junction held 6 bases outside the gene matches. Germline CDR1 MNHEY, CDR2 SVGEGT. The CDR3 sequence is CASRNSGGLQETQYF. DNA for the CDR3: TGTGCCAGCAGAAATAGCGGGGGCCTCCAAGAGACCCAGTACTTC.

In its sample, this clonotype was seen many times. The chain couples TRBV10-3 to TRBJ2-3; no definite D call. The CDR3 has 14 residues. The germline gives CDR1 ENHRY, CDR2 SYGVKD. V gave up 4 bases and J gave up 5 bases, with 13 bases separating them. For the CDR3, the DNA is TGTGCCATCAGTGCTGGTCTCGTACGAGATACGCAGTATTTT. Its protein is CAISAGLVRDTQYF.

This clonotype appeared many times. The J gene is TRBJ2-3, the V gene TRBV6-1, with D tentatively TRBD1 (5 bases). CDR1 is MNHNS, CDR2 SASEGT, per germline. With 6 bases removed from V and 4 bases from J, the gap between germline ends came to 11 bases. CDR3 length: 13 residues. CDR3 nucleotides: TGTGCCAGCAGCATTACAGGAGCAGATACGCAGTATTTT. Amino acids: CASSITGADTQYF.

This clonotype has at least ten counts. The J gene is TRBJ2-5, the V gene TRBV20-1, with D perhaps matching TRBD1 (6 bases). The CDR3 spans 12 residues. Per the germline V gene, CDR1 is DFQATT and CDR2 is SNEGSKA (reference sequence). V gave up 2 bases and J gave up 5 bases, with 9 bases separating them. CDR3 sequence (DNA): TGCAGTGCTAGACAGGGGTGGGAGACCCAGTACTTC. Amino acids: CSARQGWETQYF.

This clonotype was detected ten times or more. This sequence joins TRBV5-1 and TRBJ1-4, with TRBD1 matching 9 bases. CDR1 and CDR2 (germline): SGHRS, YFSETQ. The V gene end was trimmed by 4 bases and the J gene end by 4 bases; junction bases not matched to a gene: 8. CDR3 length: 16 residues. The CDR3 bases are TGCGCCAGCAGCCAAACCGGACAGGGGAATAATGAAAAACTGTTTTTT. Residues: CASSQTGQGNNEKLFF.

This clonotype was counted at least ten times. V usage is TRBV10-3 and J usage is TRBJ2-1; 9 nucleotides match TRBD1. The germline V gene has CDR1 ENHRY and CDR2 SYGVKD. The CDR3 covers 18 residues. Trimming removed 2 bases from V and 7 bases from J; junction bases left unmatched: 15. The CDR3 nucleotides read TGTGCCATCAGTGAGACTACCGGGACAGGGATTTTGATTAATGAGCAGTTCTTC. Amino acids: CAISETTGTGILINEQFF.